This T cell receptor beta chain came from a study of read filtering for tumor transcriptome and immune sequencing (dated by TCRdb to between 2020 and 2021). Regarding the complete study: Of the patients in the cohort, around 18 were male and over 11 were female, and their mean age was roughly 68 years, with a range of about 40 to 85. Using the same bone marrow samples, the study ran both targeted immune repertoire sequencing and bulk whole-transcriptome sequencing and then compared the TCR repertoires from each method. After DNase treatment, whole-transcriptome libraries were prepared using the TruSeq RNA Access Library Prep Kit. One of the main goals was to work out a read-filtering strategy for immune repertoire data, in particular whether clonotypes backed by only a single read should be removed. Per sample, about 4.05 to 11 million TCR-region mapped reads were obtained with IR-seq, compared with only roughly 80 to 1273 with RNA-seq. By revised international staging, roughly 8 patients were R-ISS I, 16 were R-ISS II and roughly 7 were R-ISS III. Beyond this particular receptor, the publication reports: Removing single-read clonotypes increased the correlation between IR-seq and RNA-seq shared clonotype proportions. Compared with RNA-seq, IR-seq captured clonotypes at much higher depth and more reliably, and a smaller IR-seq throughput was enough to identify most shared clonotypes. The sorted CD138-negative fraction was a mixed bone marrow immune population, not purified T cells. Single-read clonotypes made up roughly 82% of clonotypes but about 3.3% of total reads in IR-seq, and approximately 73% of clonotypes and roughly 45% of reads in RNA-seq.

Bone marrow was sampled from every patient at the time of active disease. Ficoll-Hypaque density gradient centrifugation was used to isolate bone marrow mononuclear cells. Myeloma plasma cells were removed and CD138-negative cells were obtained by negative selection following labeling with CD138 magnetic microbeads on a MACS separator. Flow cytometry on an Attune NxT with CD138 antibodies was used to check the purity of the isolated cells. Total RNA was extracted with TRIzol reagent and quantified with a NanoDrop spectrophotometer. Paired RNA-seq and IR-seq were performed on the CD138-negative bone marrow sample of each patient. In regard to this clonotype: There is no known antigen for this receptor. Base qualities are not provided; no much larger clone lies one nucleotide away.

Starting from about 400 ng RNA, TCR libraries were constructed with the Immunoverse kit using molecular barcoded adaptors that cover the alpha/delta and beta/gamma chains. TCR library preparation used the same RNA that went into transcriptome sequencing. TCR libraries were sequenced on an Illumina HiSeq 4000 with 2 x 150 cycles. The authors processed their data as follows. Using MiXCR, which included quality filtering and error correction, TCR reads were aligned to human V, D, J and C references and then assembled into CDR3 clonotypes. The tcR package in R was used for analysis of clonotype counts and gene usage diversity. Raw mapping reads were checked after the RNA-seq reads had been mapped by STAR aligner version 2.5.3a onto the human GRCh37 genome. To test how sequencing depth affected the clonotypes detected, IR-seq fastq files were randomly downsampled with Seqtk 1.3. TCRdb's own reprocessing of the public reads used fastp at Q25 and MiXCR and kept productive beta chains. Rows with a matching CDR3 protein are joined into one entry that keeps the most common DNA and genes. V and J calls and clone size were set by TCRdb, not the authors. Counted in this sample were some 62,000 distinct CDR3 sequences; about 15% of them appeared once. Around 43% of the sample rests with the top ten.

CDR1 and CDR2, per the germline V gene, are MNHNS and SASEGT. From cysteine to phenylalanine, the CDR3 is 13 amino acids long. Only the CDR3 region is kept as DNA, spanning 39 bases read in frame from base 1. The junction carries 14 bases between V and J, which are trimmed by 9 bases and 2 bases respectively. The rearranged chain carries TRBV6-1 and TRBJ2-7; a tentative D call is TRBD2 (6 bases match). This receptor was obtained from a donor aged 40 or over with multiple myeloma. Material: a population of CD138-negative cells sorted from bone marrow. This sample's cell subset or site label indicates: bone marrow mononuclear cells depleted of CD138+ plasma/myeloma cells by negative magnetic selection. The DNA sequence is given as TGTGCCAGTCGACTAGGGGAACCCTACGAGCAGTACTTC. The translation is CASRLGEPYEQYF.